This TCR beta chain was captured in a study of T cell repertoires in cytomegalovirus infection. With regard to this clonotype: Its target is unknown.

Germline V gene sequence: CDR1 ENHRY, CDR2 SYGVKD. The CDR3 consists of 14 residues. V was pared by 0 bases and J by 2 bases, with 5 bases between. Overall study results and limits: Dominating the ex vivo response were TCR beta clonotypes that were CMV-specific and HLA-C-restricted.

TCRdb re-called the reads through MiXCR, storing one row per CDR3 protein. The sample includes 200,000 to 250,000 distinct CDR3 sequences, roughly an eighth of them seen just once. The sequence came from a human donor in good health (CMV status not recorded). Some clones in this sample may be carry-over from other donors' samples. The rearrangement uses TRBV10-3 and TRBJ1-5, with D possibly being TRBD1 (5 bases). The material sequenced was PBMCs. The CDR3 sequence: CAISESGGNQPQHF. CDR3 nucleotides: TGTGCCATCAGTGAGTCAGGGGGCAATCAGCCCCAGCATTTT.